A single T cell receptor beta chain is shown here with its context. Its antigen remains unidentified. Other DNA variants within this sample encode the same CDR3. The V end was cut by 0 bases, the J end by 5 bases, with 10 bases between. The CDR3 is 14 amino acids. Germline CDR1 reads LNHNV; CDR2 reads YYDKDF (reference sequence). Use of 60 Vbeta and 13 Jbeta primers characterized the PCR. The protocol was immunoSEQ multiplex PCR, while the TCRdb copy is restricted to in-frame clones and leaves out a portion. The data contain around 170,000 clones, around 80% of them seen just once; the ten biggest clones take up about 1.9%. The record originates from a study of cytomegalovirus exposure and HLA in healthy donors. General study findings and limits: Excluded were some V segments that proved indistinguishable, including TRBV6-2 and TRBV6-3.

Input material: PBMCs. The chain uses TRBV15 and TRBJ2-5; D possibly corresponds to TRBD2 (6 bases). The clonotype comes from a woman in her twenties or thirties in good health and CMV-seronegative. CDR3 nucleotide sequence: TGTGCCACCAGCAGAGATTTAGCGGCGGAGACCCAGTACTTC. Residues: CATSRDLAAETQYF.